Sequencing of this T cell receptor (beta chain) was carried out in a study of blood T cell repertoires in COVID-19. Study as a whole: Both acute and convalescent COVID-19 samples were obtained from the United States, Italy and Spain. T cells, B-cell-depleted T cells, or PBMCs provided the cDNA or gDNA that served as material.

This clone was counted between two and nine times. Clones were sequenced by immunoSEQ multiplex PCR, and TCRdb holds only the in-frame ones, with some missing. The sample contains about 480,000 clones, 70% to 90% of which appear only once. The V and J ends lost 4 bases and 4 bases respectively, with 13 bases between them. This CDR3 spans 14 amino acids. Germline V gene sequence: CDR1 SNHLY, CDR2 FYNNEI. Enrollment of patients from Seattle took place during active infection, with longitudinal follow-up. V gene TRBV2 combines with J gene TRBJ1-1; D gene ambiguous. Sequencing was carried out using peripheral blood. The receptor was derived from a woman in her forties or fifties with COVID-19, enrolled during active disease. CDR3 sequence reads: CASSALGAVTEAFF. The CDR3 DNA is TGTGCCAGCAGTGCTCTAGGTGCGGTCACTGAAGCTTTCTTT.